Listed here are 14 T cell receptor beta chains from one sample, sequenced in a study of naive and memory T cell subsets. Whole blood, 2.5 ml, came from adult healthy volunteers. For blood and skin samples, reverse transcription used TCR alpha and beta constant primers. TCRdb re-derived calls from the 5' RACE reads in MiXCR, one entry per CDR3 protein. Here the sample spans over 20,000 distinct CDR3 sequences, approximately 24% being singletons. The origin of the receptors is a female donor in good health.

This clonotype was recorded at least ten times. This sequence joins TRBV29-1 and TRBJ2-5; D might be TRBD1 or TRBD2, each matching 5 bases. The V gene's germline CDR1 is SQVTM and CDR2 ANQGSEA. Trimming left V 6 bases short and J 7 bases short, with 15 bases between. The CDR3 extends over 12 amino acids. The CDR3, as DNA: TGCAGCGTGAGACGCAGGGCGGGGACCCAGTACTTC. Protein sequence: CSVRRRAGTQYF.

The chain is built from TRBV3-1 and TRBJ2-7; maybe TRBD1 (6 bases). CDR1 and CDR2 (germline): LGHDT, YNNKEL (reference sequence). The V end lost 0 bases, the J end lost 4 bases, and 13 bases lay between the germline ends. The CDR3 is 15 amino acids. This CDR3 is CASSQEGWTVYEQYF. The CDR3 DNA reads as TGTGCCAGCAGCCAAGAGGGATGGACAGTTTACGAGCAGTACTTC.

This clonotype turned up a few times. The V call is TRBV6-5, the J call TRBJ2-3; 10 bases map to TRBD2. This CDR3 comprises 14 residues. Trimming took 6 bases from V and 2 from J; bases not matched to a gene: 2. Germline CDR1 is MNHEY and CDR2 is SVGAGI. This chain's CDR3 is CASRAGGDTDTQYF. The CDR3 nucleotides are TGTGCCAGCAGAGCGGGGGGGGACACAGATACGCAGTATTTT.

This clonotype has more than one count but fewer than ten. V gene TRBV4-3 combines with J gene TRBJ1-1, with D perhaps matching TRBD1 (5 bases). The CDR3 runs 14 residues. Germline V CDR1 and CDR2: LGHNA, YSLEER. V lost 4 bases and J 3 bases, leaving 12 bases between the germline ends. The CDR3 DNA is TGCGCCAGCAGCCGAATTTCGGGGGACACTGAAGCTTTCTTT. Translated, it gives CASSRISGDTEAFF.

The chain recombines TRBV7-9 with TRBJ1-4; D perhaps matches TRBD1 (6 bases). CDR3 length equals 16 residues. V was cut by 2 bases and J by 3 bases, with 13 bases left in between. Germline-derived CDR1 and CDR2 are SEHNR and FQNEAQ (reference sequence). CDR3 in amino acids: CASSLFGGASNEKLFF. The CDR3 DNA is TGTGCCAGCAGCTTATTTGGGGGGGCCTCTAATGAAAAACTGTTTTTT.

This clonotype was seen a few times. This rearrangement joins TRBV7-9 to TRBJ2-7, with TRBD1 as a possible D gene (6 bases). The CDR3 contains 13 residues. The V and J ends lost 7 bases and 2 bases respectively, with 12 bases between them. The germline V gene has CDR1 SEHNR and CDR2 FQNEAQ (reference sequence). The DNA for the CDR3 is TGTGCCAGCACCCCAAGACAGGCCTACGAGCAGTACTTC. Encoded protein: CASTPRQAYEQYF.

The V and J genes are TRBV6-6 and TRBJ1-5, with no clear D. Trimming took off 2 bases at V and 5 bases at J, with 10 bases between the two ends. Germline V lookup: CDR1 MNHNY, CDR2 SVGAGI (reference sequence). This CDR3 is 14 amino acids long. As DNA, the CDR3 is TGTGCCAGCAGTTACAGGGAGCAGCATCAGCCCCAGCATTTT. It encodes CASSYREQHQPQHF.

This clonotype was counted ten times or more. V gene TRBV29-1 combines with J gene TRBJ2-5; 9 bases are shared with TRBD2. Looked up from germline, CDR1 is SQVTM and CDR2 is ANQGSEA. The J segment lost 2 bases and the V segment lost 3 bases, leaving 4 bases of the junction unmatched. The CDR3 is 14 residues long. DNA for the CDR3: TGCAGCGTTGAGGGAACTAGCGGGCAAGAGACCCAGTACTTC. Amino acid sequence: CSVEGTSGQETQYF.

This clonotype was counted many times. The chain employs TRBV6-6 and TRBJ2-1, with 9 positions matching TRBD2. The CDR3 is made up of 17 amino acids. The V and J ends lost 1 base and 5 bases, in that order; junction bases with no gene match: 9. From germline, CDR1 is MNHNY and CDR2 SVGAGI (reference sequence). CDR3 residues: CASSYFQLAGLHNEQFF. The CDR3 coding sequence is TGTGCCAGCAGTTACTTTCAGCTAGCGGGATTACACAATGAGCAGTTCTTC.

The CDR3: CASSLGTGVSSYEQYF. The DNA of the CDR3 is TGTGCCAGCAGCTTGGGGACAGGAGTTTCCTCCTACGAGCAGTACTTC. The rearrangement joins TRBV5-5 to TRBJ2-7, with TRBD1 matching 7 bases. The CDR3 contains 16 residues. V shed 0 bases, J shed 0 bases, and the junction held 6 bases outside the gene matches. CDR1 is SGHKS, CDR2 YYEKEE, per germline (reference sequence).

This clonotype is labeled medium-sized. V and J are TRBV6-5 and TRBJ1-3; 8 bases are shared with TRBD1. The ends lost 6 bases at V and 4 bases at J; junction bases unmatched: 5. CDR1 is MNHEY, CDR2 SVGAGI, per germline. CDR3 size: 14 residues. The CDR3 DNA is TGTGCCAGCAGCTCCAGGGGGCTGGGAAACACCATATATTTT. It translates to CASSSRGLGNTIYF.

Only a few counts were recorded for this clonotype. This chain uses TRBV5-1 with TRBJ2-2, with 9 bases identical to TRBD2. Germline CDR1 and CDR2: SGHRS and YFSETQ. The CDR3 extends over 16 amino acids. With V trimmed by 5 bases and J by 1 base, 6 bases remained unmatched. Written as DNA, the CDR3 is TGCGCCAGCAGTCACCGTAGCGGGGGGAACACCGGGGAGCTGTTTTTT. Amino acid sequence: CASSHRSGGNTGELFF.

This clonotype was counted at least ten times. V and J are TRBV6-5 and TRBJ2-3, with unresolved D. Looked up from germline, CDR1 is MNHEY and CDR2 is SVGAGI. Trimming stripped 5 bases from V and 6 bases from J, with 18 bases between. The length of the CDR3 is 15 residues. As DNA, the CDR3 is TGTGCCAGCAGTCCTCCCGCGGCGGAGATCGATACGCAGTATTTT. This translates into CASSPPAAEIDTQYF.

CDR3 region: CASSLASGSSFF. The DNA of the CDR3 is TGCGCCAGCAGCTTGGCTTCAGGTTCTTCTTTCTTT. This chain uses TRBV5-1 with TRBJ1-1; the D is unclear. The CDR3 loop spans 12 amino acids. The germline CDR1 and CDR2 sequences are SGHRS and YFSETQ. Trimming shortened V by 0 bases and J by 12 bases, and 12 bases separated the two germline ends.